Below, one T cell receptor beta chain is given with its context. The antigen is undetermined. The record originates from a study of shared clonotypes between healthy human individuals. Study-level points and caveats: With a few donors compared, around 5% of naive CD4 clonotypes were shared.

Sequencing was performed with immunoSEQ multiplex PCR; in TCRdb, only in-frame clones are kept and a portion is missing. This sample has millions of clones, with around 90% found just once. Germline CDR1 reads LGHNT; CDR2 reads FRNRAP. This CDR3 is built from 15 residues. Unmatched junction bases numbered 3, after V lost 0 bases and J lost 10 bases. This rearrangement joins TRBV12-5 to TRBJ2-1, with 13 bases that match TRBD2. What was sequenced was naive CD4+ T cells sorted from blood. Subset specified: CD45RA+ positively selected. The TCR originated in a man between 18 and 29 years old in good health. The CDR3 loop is CASGLVGLAGEEQFF. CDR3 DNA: TGTGCTAGTGGTTTGGTCGGACTAGCGGGAGAGGAGCAGTTCTTC.